Here is one T cell receptor beta chain with its context. As yet, its antigen is unknown. The sample originates from a study of T cell clusters in autoimmune cytopenias. Study results and caveats: Active autoimmune hepatitis patients had roughly 2.9-fold fewer exclusive TRB clusters than healthy donors.

TRB rearrangements were amplified by touch-down multiplex PCR with mixed TRB-A/B primers. TCRdb derives one entry per CDR3 protein from the multiplex PCR reads, leaving out DNA. The sample has around 6,300 distinct CDR3 sequences. About 39,000 genome equivalents of blood DNA were amplified for TRB. Germline V gene data show CDR1 as MNHNS and CDR2 as SASEGT. This CDR3 is 15 amino acids long. This same sample was also part of a study on T cell repertoires in aging, cancer and after chemotherapy. This second study says: Loss of evenness, beyond lost richness, contributed to age-related TCR diversity decline in cancer patients. No conclusions about immunological memory after chemotherapy can be drawn from the repertoire data.

Sequenced sample: peripheral blood. This TCR came from a human donor in good health. The V and J genes are TRBV6-1 and TRBJ1-2. CDR3 residues: CASSESLRPPYGYTF.